Frequency places the clone carrying this T cell receptor beta chain as medium-sized. Its antigen is undetermined. Multiplex touch-down PCR amplified TRB using TRB-A and TRB-B pools in one tube. TCRdb re-called the multiplex PCR reads and catalogs CDR3 proteins one per entry, DNA excluded. With a few thousand distinct CDR3 sequences in the sample, the ten largest clones hold around a quarter. Each sample's input was 250 ng genomic DNA, 38,000 or so genome equivalents. This specimen comes from a study of T cell clusters in autoimmune cytopenias. General study findings and limits: Primary autoimmune cytopenia patients seemingly lacked the physiological T cell clusters found in healthy donors.

These data were also reused for a study on T cell repertoires in aging, cancer and after chemotherapy.

Material: peripheral blood. The origin of this receptor is a human donor in good health.

The CDR3 is CASKPPQGSPLHF. This chain connects TRBV19 to TRBJ1-6; the D call of TRBD1 rests on TCRdb alone, since no DNA is present to check it. CDR3 size: 13 residues. CDR1 and CDR2 from the germline V gene are LNHDA and SQIVND (reference sequence). The variable domain in full, with the rest retrieved from reference TRBV19 and TRBJ1-6, is DGGITQSPKYLFRKEGQNVTLSCEQNLNHDAMYWYRQDPGQGLRLIYYSQIVNDFQKGDIAEGYSVSREKKESFPLTVTSAQKNPTAFYLCASKPPQGSPLHFGNGTRLTVT.